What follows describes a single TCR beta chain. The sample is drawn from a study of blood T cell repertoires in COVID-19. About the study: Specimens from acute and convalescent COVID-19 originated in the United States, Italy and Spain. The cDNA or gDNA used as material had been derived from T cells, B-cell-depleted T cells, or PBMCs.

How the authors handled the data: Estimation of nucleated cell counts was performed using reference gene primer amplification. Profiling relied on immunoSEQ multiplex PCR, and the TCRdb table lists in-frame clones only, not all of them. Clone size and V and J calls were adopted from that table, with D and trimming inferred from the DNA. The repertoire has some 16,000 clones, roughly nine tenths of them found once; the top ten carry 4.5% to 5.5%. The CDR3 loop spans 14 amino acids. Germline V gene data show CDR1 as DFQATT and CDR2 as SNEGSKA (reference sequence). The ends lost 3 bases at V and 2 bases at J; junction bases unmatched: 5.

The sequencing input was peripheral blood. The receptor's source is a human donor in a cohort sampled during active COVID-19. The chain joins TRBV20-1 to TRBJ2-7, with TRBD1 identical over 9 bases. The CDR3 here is CSASTTGGTYEQYF. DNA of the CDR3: TGCAGTGCTAGTACTACAGGGGGCACCTACGAGCAGTACTTC.